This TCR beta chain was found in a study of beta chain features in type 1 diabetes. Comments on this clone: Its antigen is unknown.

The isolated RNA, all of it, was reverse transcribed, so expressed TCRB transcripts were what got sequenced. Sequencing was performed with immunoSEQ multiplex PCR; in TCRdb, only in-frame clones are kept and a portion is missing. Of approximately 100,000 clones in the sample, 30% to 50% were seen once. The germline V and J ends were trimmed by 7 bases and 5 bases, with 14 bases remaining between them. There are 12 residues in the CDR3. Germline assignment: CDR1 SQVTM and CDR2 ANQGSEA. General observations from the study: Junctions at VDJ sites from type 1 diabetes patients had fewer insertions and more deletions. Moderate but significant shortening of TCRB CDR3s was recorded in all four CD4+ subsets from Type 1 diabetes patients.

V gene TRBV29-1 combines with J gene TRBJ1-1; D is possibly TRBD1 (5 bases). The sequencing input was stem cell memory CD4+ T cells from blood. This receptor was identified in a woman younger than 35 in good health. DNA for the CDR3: TGCAGCGCTAGAACAGGAGTGACTGAAGCTTTCTTT. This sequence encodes CSARTGVTEAFF. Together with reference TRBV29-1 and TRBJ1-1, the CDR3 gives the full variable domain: SAVISQKPSRDICQRGTSLTIQCQVDSQVTMMFWYRQQPGQSLTLIATANQGSEATYESGFVIDKFPISRPNLTFSTLTVSNMSPEDSSIYLCSARTGVTEAFFGQGTRLTVV.